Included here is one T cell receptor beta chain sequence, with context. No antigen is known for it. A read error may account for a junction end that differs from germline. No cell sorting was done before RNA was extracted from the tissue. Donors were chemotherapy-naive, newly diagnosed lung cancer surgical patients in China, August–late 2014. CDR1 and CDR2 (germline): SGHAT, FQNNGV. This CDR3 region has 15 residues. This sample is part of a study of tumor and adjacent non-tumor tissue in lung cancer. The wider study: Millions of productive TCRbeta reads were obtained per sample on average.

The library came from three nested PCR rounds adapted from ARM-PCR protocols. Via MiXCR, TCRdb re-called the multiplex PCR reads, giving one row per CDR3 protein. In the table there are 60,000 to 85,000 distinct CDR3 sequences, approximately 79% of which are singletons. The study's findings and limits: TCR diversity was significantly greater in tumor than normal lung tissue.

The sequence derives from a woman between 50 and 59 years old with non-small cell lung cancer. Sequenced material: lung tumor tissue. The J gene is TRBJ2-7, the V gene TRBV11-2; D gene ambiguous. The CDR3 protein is CARSLSPSFSYEQYF. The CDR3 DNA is TGTGCCAGGAGCTTATCTCCGAGTTTCTCCTACGAGCAGTACTTC.